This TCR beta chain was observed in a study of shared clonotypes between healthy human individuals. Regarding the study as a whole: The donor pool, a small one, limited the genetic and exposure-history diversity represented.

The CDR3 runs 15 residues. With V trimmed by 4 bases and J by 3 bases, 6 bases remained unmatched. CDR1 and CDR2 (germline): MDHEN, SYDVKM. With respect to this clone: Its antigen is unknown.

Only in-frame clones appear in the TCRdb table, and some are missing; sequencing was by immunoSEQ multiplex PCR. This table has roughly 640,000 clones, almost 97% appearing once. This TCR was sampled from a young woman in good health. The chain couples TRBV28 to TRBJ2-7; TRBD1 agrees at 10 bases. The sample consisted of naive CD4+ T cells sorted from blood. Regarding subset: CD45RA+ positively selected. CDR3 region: CASSSRGTGDYEQYF. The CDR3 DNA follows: TGTGCCAGCAGTTCTCGGGGGACAGGGGACTACGAGCAGTACTTC.